This T cell receptor (beta chain) was sequenced for a study of blood T cell repertoires in COVID-19. Some clones are missing from TCRdb's copy, which holds only in-frame ones; the method was immunoSEQ multiplex PCR. The table includes hundreds of thousands of clones, 75% to 90% detected once. Exposed participants encountered a COVID-19 case during the 2 weeks preceding study entry. CDR3 length: 16 amino acids. The sequence was obtained from a woman aged 25 to 45 who had been exposed to COVID-19. Material for sequencing was PBMCs or T cells enriched from blood (not recorded which). V usage is TRBV21-1 and J usage is TRBJ2-3; the D call of TRBD1 is as the table states it, not checked on the DNA. TRBV21-1 is labeled a pseudogene. This CDR3 is CASIFARDRGPDTQYF. In nucleotides, the CDR3 is TGTGCCAGCATATTCGCCCGGGACAGGGGGCCAGATACGCAGTATTTT.